Following are 15 T cell receptor beta chains from one sample sequenced in a study of blood T cell repertoires in COVID-19. TCRdb keeps only in-frame clones here, not all; method: immunoSEQ multiplex PCR. Of roughly 85,000 clones listed, 86% are singletons. Sequencing input: peripheral blood. The receptors were gathered from a middle-aged man with active or convalescent COVID-19.

The chain carries TRBV7-2 and TRBJ2-5; D gene ambiguous. The V end was cut by 5 bases, the J end by 0 bases, with 4 bases between. There are 12 residues in the CDR3. CDR1 is SGHTA and CDR2 is FQGNSA in the germline V gene. The CDR3 DNA follows: TGTGCCAGCAGCCTTTACCAAGAGACCCAGTACTTC. It yields the protein CASSLYQETQYF.

A single count supports this clone. This chain connects TRBV9 to TRBJ2-5, with 8 bases that match TRBD2. This CDR3 region has 16 residues. Germline lookup yields CDR1 SGDLS and CDR2 YYNGEE. The trim removed 4 bases at V and 2 bases at J, leaving 10 bases unmatched. This CDR3 is CASSTRRASGQETQYF. CDR3 DNA: TGTGCCAGCAGCACCCGCCGGGCTAGCGGGCAAGAGACCCAGTACTTC.

V usage is TRBV10-1 and J usage is TRBJ1-2, with a possible D match to TRBD1 (6 bases). Germline assignment: CDR1 WNHNN and CDR2 SYGVQD (reference sequence). Deletions cut 6 bases from V and 4 bases from J, with 21 bases between. The CDR3 sequence is 16 residues long. The CDR3 nucleotides are TGCGCCAGCAGCCCTGGGGAAGGGGGTTCAAGCTATGGCTACACCTTC. It is translated as CASSPGEGGSSYGYTF.

The table lists this clone with a count of one. The genes are TRBV19 and TRBJ2-1, with D perhaps matching TRBD1 (5 bases). The CDR3 extends over 15 amino acids. V was cut by 5 bases and J by 7 bases, with 18 bases left in between. Germline V gene sequence: CDR1 LNHDA, CDR2 SQIVND (reference sequence). The CDR3 reads CASSALDSPDNEQFF. CDR3 sequence (DNA): TGTGCCAGTAGTGCGCTAGACAGTCCAGATAATGAGCAGTTCTTC.

The chain uses TRBV7-9 and TRBJ2-7, with D unclear. This CDR3 has 14 amino acids. Trimming removed 0 bases at V and 2 bases at J, with 8 bases between. The V gene's germline CDR1 is SEHNR and CDR2 FQNEAQ (reference sequence). In DNA form, the CDR3 reads TGTGCCAGCAGCTTAGCCGGAGATGCCTACGAGCAGTACTTC. Its translation: CASSLAGDAYEQYF. The full variable domain, its missing parts supplied by reference TRBV7-9 and TRBJ2-7, is DTGVSQNPRHKITKRGQNVTFRCDPISEHNRLYWYRQTLGQGPEFLTYFQNEAQLEKSRLLSDRFSAERPKGSFSTLEIQRTEQGDSAMYLCASSLAGDAYEQYFGPGTRLTVT.

This CDR3 reads CASSELGRAATGELFF. CDR3 coding DNA: TGTGCCAGCAGTGAATTAGGCAGGGCTGCCACCGGGGAGCTGTTTTTT. The genes are TRBV6-1 and TRBJ2-2; tentative D call: TRBD1 (5 bases). Germline loops: CDR1 MNHNS, CDR2 SASEGT. V was pared by 2 bases and J by 4 bases, with 14 bases between. The CDR3 consists of 16 residues.

This clone was recorded a few times. This chain joins TRBV30 and TRBJ1-2, with TRBD1 matching 8 bases. The CDR3 runs 13 residues. With 5 bases clipped from V and 4 bases from J, the junction kept 6 bases outside the gene matches. The germline CDR1 and CDR2 sequences are GTSNPN and SVGIG (reference sequence). CDR3 sequence: CAWGRDRPYGYTF. CDR3 sequence (DNA): TGTGCCTGGGGTCGGGACAGGCCCTATGGCTACACCTTC.

This clone occurred many times. The genes are TRBV11-2 and TRBJ1-5; D possibly corresponds to TRBD1 (6 bases). Germline V gene data show CDR1 as SGHAT and CDR2 as FQNNGV. The CDR3 is 15 residues long. Trimming stripped 5 bases from V and 4 bases from J, with 15 bases between. CDR3 region: CASSAGVGANQPQHF. CDR3 nucleotides: TGTGCCAGCAGCGCCGGTGTGGGGGCAAATCAGCCCCAGCATTTT.

The genes are TRBV30 and TRBJ2-2, with TRBD2 identical over 9 bases. Per germline, CDR1 GTSNPN and CDR2 SVGIG (reference sequence). This CDR3 contains 15 residues. The J segment lost 0 bases and the V segment lost 5 bases, leaving 4 bases of the junction unmatched. The CDR3 loop is CAWSLAGSNTGELFF. The CDR3 DNA is TGTGCCTGGTCCCTAGCGGGATCGAACACCGGGGAGCTGTTTTTT.

The rearrangement joins TRBV6-5 to TRBJ2-7; D is uncertain. The germline V gene has CDR1 MNHEY and CDR2 SVGAGI. This CDR3 has 13 residues. V was cut by 6 bases and J by 5 bases, with 14 bases left in between. The CDR3: CASSPNRFHEQYF. The CDR3 nucleotides read TGTGCCAGCAGCCCGAACAGATTTCACGAGCAGTACTTC.

The chain is built from TRBV5-6 and TRBJ2-1; D not resolved. The CDR3 length is 14 residues. Germline V gene sequence: CDR1 SGHDT, CDR2 YYEEEE. The V end lost 2 bases, the J end lost 0 bases, and 6 bases lay between the germline ends. The CDR3 loop reads CASSFPSSYNEQFF. In DNA form, the CDR3 reads TGTGCCAGCAGCTTTCCGAGCTCCTACAATGAGCAGTTCTTC. Looking up the rest from reference TRBV5-6 and TRBJ2-1 gives the full variable domain: DAGVTQSPTHLIKTRGQQVTLRCSPKSGHDTVSWYQQALGQGPQFIFQYYEEEERQRGNFPDRFSGHQFPNYSSELNVNALLLGDSALYLCASSFPSSYNEQFFGPGTRLTVL.

By frequency in the sample, this clone is medium-sized. The chain couples TRBV2 to TRBJ1-6; maybe TRBD1 (6 bases). In germline, CDR1 is SNHLY, CDR2 FYNNEI. With 4 bases removed from V and 8 bases from J, the gap between germline ends came to 12 bases. This CDR3 region has 14 residues. Here the CDR3 reads CASSVGQKDSPLHF. The CDR3 coding sequence is TGTGCCAGCAGTGTTGGACAGAAGGATTCACCCCTCCACTTT. Together with reference TRBV2 and TRBJ1-6, the CDR3 gives the full variable domain: EPEVTQTPSHQVTQMGQEVILRCVPISNHLYFYWYRQILGQKVEFLVSFYNNEISEKSEIFDDQFSVERPDGSNFTLKIRSTKLEDSAMYFCASSVGQKDSPLHFGNGTRLTVT.

This sequence joins TRBV6-5 and TRBJ1-2; D is possibly TRBD1 (5 bases). The CDR3 extends over 13 amino acids. Germline V gene data show CDR1 as MNHEY and CDR2 as SVGAGI. V lost 11 bases to trimming and J lost 5 bases, with 18 bases between them. CDR3 sequence: CAGGTPGGYGYTF. CDR3 coding DNA: TGTGCCGGGGGGACCCCCGGAGGGTATGGCTACACCTTC.

The chain has TRBV19 and TRBJ1-2, with D perhaps matching TRBD1 (6 bases). Looked up from germline, CDR1 is LNHDA and CDR2 is SQIVND (reference sequence). The V and J ends lost 5 bases and 4 bases respectively, with 20 bases between them. The CDR3 has 16 amino acids. CDR3 DNA sequence: TGTGCCAGTAGTGGGCAGACGACAGGAAATTTCTATGGCTACACCTTC. This codes for CASSGQTTGNFYGYTF. The full variable domain, in which reference TRBV19 and TRBJ1-2 provide the parts outside the CDR3, is DGGITQSPKYLFRKEGQNVTLSCEQNLNHDAMYWYRQDPGQGLRLIYYSQIVNDFQKGDIAEGYSVSREKKESFPLTVTSAQKNPTAFYLCASSGQTTGNFYGYTFGSGTRLTVV.

CDR3 region: CASSAQGGTEAFF. The CDR3 nucleotides are TGTGCCAGCAGTGCGCAGGGGGGCACTGAAGCTTTCTTT. This rearrangement joins TRBV2 to TRBJ1-1; 7 nucleotides agree with TRBD1. Losses at the gene ends were 4 bases for V and 4 bases for J; bases not matched to a gene: 3. Germline V CDR1 and CDR2: SNHLY, FYNNEI. CDR3 length: 13 amino acids.